This TCR beta chain is from a study of CD8+CD57+ T cells in acquired aplastic anemia. Study at large: Sorted CD4+ and CD8+ cells gave a mean 3.2 ug DNA, range roughly 0.18 to 27.4 ug. Reads per healthy sample averaged around 9.9 million (CD4+) and under 13 million (CD8+).

Remarks on this clonotype: The target antigen is unknown.

Genomic DNA provided the template from which TCR beta VDJ and CDR3 profiles were obtained. Each CDR3 protein gets one entry after TCRdb re-called the reads with MiXCR. The sample lists approximately 99,000 distinct CDR3 sequences; around 50% were seen once. Study-level results: CD8+ Simpson's diversity showed no significant patient-control difference. It was found that about 31 CD8+ CDR3 sequences were shared between patients and controls.

Sample: sorted CD4+, CD8+, or CD8+CD57+ T cells (not recorded which) from PBMCs. The receptor's source is a human donor in good health, serving as a control.

CDR3 sequence (DNA): TGTGCCAGCAGCAGTTGGACAGAGTTCCAAGAGACCCAGTACTTC. Translation: CASSSWTEFQETQYF. The rearrangement joins TRBV7-2 to TRBJ2-5; a weak D match, TRBD1 (6 bases). Germline V gene data show CDR1 as SGHTA and CDR2 as FQGNSA. V was clipped by 5 bases and J by 1 base, with 14 bases between them. This CDR3 contains 15 residues.